This T cell receptor (beta chain) was captured by sequencing in a study of blood T cells in healthy people across ages. Study-wide results and limits: Relative to aged donors, long-lived donors carried more naive CD4+ cells and displayed higher diversity.

This clonotype was counted between two and nine times. Its antigen remains unidentified. Next came a second PCR, run for roughly 6 to 11 cycles, which used a sample-barcoded 5' primer along with a J-beta primer mix. TCRdb passed the 5' RACE reads through MiXCR, listing each CDR3 protein once. The sample holds some 1.1 million distinct CDR3 sequences, around two fifths seen once. The CDR3 covers 15 residues. Deletions cut 3 bases from V and 7 bases from J, with 20 bases between. The germline gives CDR1 SGHRS, CDR2 YFSETQ. This clonotype was obtained from a man between 18 and 35 years old in good health. Sample: blood. The chain combines TRBV5-1 with TRBJ2-7; D may match TRBD1 or TRBD2 (5 bases each). The CDR3 here is CASSSSWGYRDEQYF. In nucleotides, the CDR3 is TGCGCCAGCAGCTCGAGTTGGGGGTATCGTGATGAGCAGTACTTC.